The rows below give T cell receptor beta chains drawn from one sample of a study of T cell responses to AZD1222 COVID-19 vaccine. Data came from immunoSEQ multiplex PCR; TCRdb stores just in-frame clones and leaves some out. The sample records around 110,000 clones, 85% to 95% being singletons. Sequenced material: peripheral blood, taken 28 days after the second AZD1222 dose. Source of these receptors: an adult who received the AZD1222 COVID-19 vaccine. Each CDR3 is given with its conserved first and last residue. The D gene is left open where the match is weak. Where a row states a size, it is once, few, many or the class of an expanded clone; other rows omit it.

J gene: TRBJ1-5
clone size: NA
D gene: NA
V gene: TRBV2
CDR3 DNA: TGTGCCAGCAGTGAATCTCGGGGTCCTCGCTATCAGCCCCAGCATTTT
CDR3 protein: CASSESRGPRYQPQHF

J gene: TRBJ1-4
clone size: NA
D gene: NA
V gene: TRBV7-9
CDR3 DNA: TGTGCCAGCAGCCCTCGAAGGGACCGGATAGCTAATGAAAAACTGTTTTTT
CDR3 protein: CASSPRRDRIANEKLFF

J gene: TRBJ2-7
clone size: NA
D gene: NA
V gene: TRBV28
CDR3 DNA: TGTGCCAGCAGGGACGGGAGCTCTAACTACGAGCAGTACTTC
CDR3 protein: CASRDGSSNYEQYF

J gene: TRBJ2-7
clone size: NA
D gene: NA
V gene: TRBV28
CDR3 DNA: TGTGCCAGCAGTGCTTCGAAGGCCTACGAGCAGTACTTC
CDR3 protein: CASSASKAYEQYF

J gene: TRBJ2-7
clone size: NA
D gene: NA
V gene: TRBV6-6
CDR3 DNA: TGTGCCAGCAGTTACTTCAGGGGCAGGAACGAGCAGTACTTC
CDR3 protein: CASSYFRGRNEQYF

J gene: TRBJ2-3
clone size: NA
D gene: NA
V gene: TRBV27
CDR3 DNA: TGTGCCAGCAGTTTATATGGTCCGACAGATACGCAGTATTTT
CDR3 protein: CASSLYGPTDTQYF

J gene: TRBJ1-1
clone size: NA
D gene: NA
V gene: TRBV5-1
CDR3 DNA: TGCGCCAGCAGCTTGGCATCGGACACTGAAGCTTTCTTT
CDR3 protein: CASSLASDTEAFF

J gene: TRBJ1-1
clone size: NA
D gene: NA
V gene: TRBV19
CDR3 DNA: TGTGCCAGTAATATCCTAAAGGGGAGCACTGAAGCTTTCTTT
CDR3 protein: CASNILKGSTEAFF

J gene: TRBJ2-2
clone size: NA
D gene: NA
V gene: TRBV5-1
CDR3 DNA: TGCGCCAGCAGCTTGATGGGCTCCGGGGAGCTGTTTTTT
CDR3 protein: CASSLMGSGELFF

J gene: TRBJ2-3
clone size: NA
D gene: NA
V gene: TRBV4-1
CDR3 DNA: TGCGCCAGCAGCCAAGATCTCCCTGGGACAGATACGCAGTATTTT
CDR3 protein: CASSQDLPGTDTQYF

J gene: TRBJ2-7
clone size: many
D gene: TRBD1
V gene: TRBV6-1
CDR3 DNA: TGTGCCAGCAGTGAAGAGGCGGGACAGGCCTACGAGCAGTACTTC
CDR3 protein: CASSEEAGQAYEQYF

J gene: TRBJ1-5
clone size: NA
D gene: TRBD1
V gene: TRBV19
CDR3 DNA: TGTGCCAGTAGCGAGACAGGGTTAGGCGGGCCCCAGCATTTT
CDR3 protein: CASSETGLGGPQHF

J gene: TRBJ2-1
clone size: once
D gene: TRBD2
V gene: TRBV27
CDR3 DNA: TGTGCCAGCACCAAGAGTGCGGGAGAGACCTACAATGAGCAGTTCTTC
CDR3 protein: CASTKSAGETYNEQFF

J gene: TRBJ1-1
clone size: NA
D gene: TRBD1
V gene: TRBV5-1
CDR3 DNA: TGCGCCAGCAGCTCAGGGACAGCCCTTAACACTGAAGCTTTCTTT
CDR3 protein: CASSSGTALNTEAFF

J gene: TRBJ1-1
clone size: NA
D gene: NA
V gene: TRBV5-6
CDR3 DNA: TGTGCCAGCAGAACCGGGACTTACACTGAAGCTTTCTTT
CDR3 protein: CASRTGTYTEAFF

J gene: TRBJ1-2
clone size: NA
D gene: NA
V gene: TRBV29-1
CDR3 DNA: TGCAGCTCGAAGTCAGGGACGTTGCCTTATGGCTACACCTTC
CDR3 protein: CSSKSGTLPYGYTF

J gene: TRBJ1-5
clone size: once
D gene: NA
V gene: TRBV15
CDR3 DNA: TGTGCCACCAGCAGCGGGGGTAGCAATCAGCCCCAGCATTTT
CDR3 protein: CATSSGGSNQPQHF

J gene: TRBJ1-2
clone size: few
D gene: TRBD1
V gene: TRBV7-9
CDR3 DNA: TGTGCCAGCAGCCGACAGGGGAACTATGGCTACACCTTC
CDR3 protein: CASSRQGNYGYTF

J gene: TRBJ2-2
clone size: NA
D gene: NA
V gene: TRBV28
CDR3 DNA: TGTGCCAGCAGTGAATACAGGGTCATCGGGGAGCTGTTTTTT
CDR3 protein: CASSEYRVIGELFF

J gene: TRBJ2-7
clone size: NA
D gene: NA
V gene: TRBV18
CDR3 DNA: TGTGCCAGCTCACCCCCTTGGGGACGGGTCGAGTGG
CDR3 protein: CASSPPWGRVEW

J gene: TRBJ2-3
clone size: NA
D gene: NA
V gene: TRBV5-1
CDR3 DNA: TGCGCCAACTCATCTCGGCCACACAGGGAATGGACAGATACGCAGTATTTT
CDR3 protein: CANSSRPHREWTDTQYF

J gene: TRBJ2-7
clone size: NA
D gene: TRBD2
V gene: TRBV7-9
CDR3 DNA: TGTGCCAGCAGCGGTCAAGAGCGGGAGGGCCCCTACGAGCAGTACTTC
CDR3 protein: CASSGQEREGPYEQYF

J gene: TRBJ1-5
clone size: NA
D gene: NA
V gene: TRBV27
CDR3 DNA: TGTGCCAGCAGGAGGGGGGAGGATCAGCCCCAGCATTTT
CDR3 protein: CASRRGEDQPQHF

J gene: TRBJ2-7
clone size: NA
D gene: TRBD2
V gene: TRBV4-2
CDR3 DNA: TGTGCCAGCAGCCAAAACCCGGGACTAGCGTCCTACGAGCAGTACTTC
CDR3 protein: CASSQNPGLASYEQYF

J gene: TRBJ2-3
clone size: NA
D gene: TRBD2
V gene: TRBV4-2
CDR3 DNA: TGTGCCAGCAGCCAAGCCGTAGTAGCGGGGTCAGATACGCAGTATTTT
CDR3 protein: CASSQAVVAGSDTQYF

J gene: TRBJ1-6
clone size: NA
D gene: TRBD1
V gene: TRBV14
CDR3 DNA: TGTGCCAGCAGCATGACAGGGGTTGATTCACCCCTCCACTTT
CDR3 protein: CASSMTGVDSPLHF

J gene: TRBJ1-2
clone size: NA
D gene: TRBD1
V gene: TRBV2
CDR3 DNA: TGTGCCAGCAGTACTGGGACAGGGCCAGGCTATGGCTACACCTTC
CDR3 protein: CASSTGTGPGYGYTF

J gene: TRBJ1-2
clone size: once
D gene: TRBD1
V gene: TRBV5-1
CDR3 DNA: TGCGCCAGCAGCTTCACAAGCGGGACAGGGGACCAGCCCTATGGCTACACCTTC
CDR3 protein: CASSFTSGTGDQPYGYTF

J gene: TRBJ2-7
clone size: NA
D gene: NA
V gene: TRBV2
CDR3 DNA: TGTGCCAGCAGTGACGGAGGGTGGCCCTACGAGCAGTACTTC
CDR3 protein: CASSDGGWPYEQYF

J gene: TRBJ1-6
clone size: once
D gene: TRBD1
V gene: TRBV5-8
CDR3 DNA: TGTGCCAGCAGCTTGTCTCAGGGGGCGAACTATAATTCACCCCTCCACTTT
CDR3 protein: CASSLSQGANYNSPLHF

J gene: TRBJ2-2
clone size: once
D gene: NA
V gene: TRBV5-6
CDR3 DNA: TGTGCCAGCAGCTTGGTTTCCAGGGTGAACACCGGGGAGCTGTTTTTT
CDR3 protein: CASSLVSRVNTGELFF

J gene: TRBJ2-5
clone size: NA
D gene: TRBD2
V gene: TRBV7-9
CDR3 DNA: TGTGCCAGCAGCTCACCTCAGACTAGCGGGATGAGGGGAGAGACCCAGTACTTC
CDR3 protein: CASSSPQTSGMRGETQYF

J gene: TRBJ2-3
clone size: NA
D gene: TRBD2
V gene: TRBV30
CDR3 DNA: TGTGCCTGGAGTGTAGCTAGCGGGAGTTCAGATACGCAGTATTTT
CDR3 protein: CAWSVASGSSDTQYF

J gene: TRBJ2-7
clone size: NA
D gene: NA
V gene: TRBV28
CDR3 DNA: TGTGCCAGCAGTCCCTACGTTTTACCCTACGAGCAGTACTTC
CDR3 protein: CASSPYVLPYEQYF

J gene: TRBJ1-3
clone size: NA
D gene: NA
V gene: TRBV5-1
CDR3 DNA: TGCGCCAGCAGCCCCGAGGCCGGAAACACCATATATTTT
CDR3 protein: CASSPEAGNTIYF

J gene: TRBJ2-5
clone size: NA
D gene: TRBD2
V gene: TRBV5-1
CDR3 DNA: TGCGCCAGCAGCTTGGAGGGACTAGCGGGCTCCCAAGAGACCCAGTACTTC
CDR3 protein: CASSLEGLAGSQETQYF

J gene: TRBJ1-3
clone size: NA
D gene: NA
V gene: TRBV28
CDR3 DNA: TGTGCCAGCAGTTACGGGGGGATAGCTGGAAACACCATATATTTT
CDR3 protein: CASSYGGIAGNTIYF

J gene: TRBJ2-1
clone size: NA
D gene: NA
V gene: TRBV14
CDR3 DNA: TGTGCCAGCAGCCGGGCGTCCTACAATGAGCAGTTCTTC
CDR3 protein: CASSRASYNEQFF

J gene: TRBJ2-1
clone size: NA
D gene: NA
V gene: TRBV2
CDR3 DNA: TGTGCCAGCAGTGAAGGTGTCAGCTCTGAGCAGTTCTTC
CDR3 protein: CASSEGVSSEQFF

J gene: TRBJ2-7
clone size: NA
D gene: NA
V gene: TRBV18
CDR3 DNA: TGTGCCAGCTCACCTCCGTCCAACGGACTACCCTACGAGCAGTACTTC
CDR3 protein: CASSPPSNGLPYEQYF

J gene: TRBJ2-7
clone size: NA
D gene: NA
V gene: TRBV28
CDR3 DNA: TGTGCCAGCAGATCCCCATCACAGGGCTCGGGTTACGAGCAGTACTTC
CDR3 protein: CASRSPSQGSGYEQYF

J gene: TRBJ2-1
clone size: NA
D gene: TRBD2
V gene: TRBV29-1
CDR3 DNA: TGCAGCGTTGCTAGCGGGGCCAACAATGAGCAGTTCTTC
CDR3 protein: CSVASGANNEQFF

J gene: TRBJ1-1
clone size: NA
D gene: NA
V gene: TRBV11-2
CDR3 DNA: TGTGCCAGCACCCGCGAACCGATGAACACTGAAGCTTTCTTT
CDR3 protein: CASTREPMNTEAFF

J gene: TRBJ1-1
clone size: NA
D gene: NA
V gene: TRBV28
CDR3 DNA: TGTGCCAGCAGTCTCAGACAGGAGACCACTGAAGCTTTCTTT
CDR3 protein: CASSLRQETTEAFF

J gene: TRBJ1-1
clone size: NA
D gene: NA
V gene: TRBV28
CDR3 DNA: TGTGCCACTCAAATTGGGTTCACTGAAGCTTTCTTT
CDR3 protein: CATQIGFTEAFF

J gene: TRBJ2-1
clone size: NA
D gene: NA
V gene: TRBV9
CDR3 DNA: TGTGCCAGCAGCGCCCGGGGAGTGCCCACCTACAATGAGCAGTTCTTC
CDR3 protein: CASSARGVPTYNEQFF